A selection of T cell receptor beta chains follows, all from one sample in a study of blood T cell repertoires in COVID-19. The repertoire was sequenced with immunoSEQ multiplex PCR; TCRdb's copy has only in-frame clones and lacks some. The sample includes 150,000 to 200,000 clones, approximately 80% of them seen just once. The source material was peripheral blood. These receptors came from a woman between 35 and 50 years old with COVID-19, enrolled during active disease. Each CDR3 is given without its conserved first and last residue. Each record gives: V gene, CDR3 protein.

v_call: TRBV5-4
cdr3_aa: ASRTWGVNELF

v_call: TRBV27
cdr3_aa: ASSFGGSGQPQH

v_call: TRBV15
cdr3_aa: ATSRGRGNYEQY

v_call: TRBV11-2
cdr3_aa: ASSLGLASSYEQY

v_call: TRBV5-5
cdr3_aa: ASSFGQNSNQPQH

v_call: TRBV4-2
cdr3_aa: ASSHPLGTSGSLGQETQY

v_call: TRBV7-2
cdr3_aa: ASSLGTGTTGELF

v_call: TRBV29-1
cdr3_aa: SVRDSSYGYT

v_call: TRBV7-3
cdr3_aa: ASSPRVQETQY

v_call: TRBV7-8
cdr3_aa: ASSPGTGTNTEAF

v_call: TRBV5-1
cdr3_aa: ASSLGGGDNYGYT

v_call: TRBV7-6
cdr3_aa: ASSSTSGGAGELF

v_call: TRBV7-6
cdr3_aa: ASSLGTSDDYELF

v_call: TRBV9
cdr3_aa: ASSVYSYNSPLH

v_call: TRBV5-8
cdr3_aa: ASSLSYRQLWVEGYT

v_call: TRBV3-1/TRBV3-2
cdr3_aa: ASSLGGSVGETQY

v_call: TRBV7-8
cdr3_aa: ASRTGVSNQPQH

v_call: TRBV5-4
cdr3_aa: ASRRRQQTDGYT

v_call: TRBV7-3
cdr3_aa: ASSLTGRGKEAF

v_call: TRBV6-1
cdr3_aa: ASSARRGLAGGHGTDTQY

v_call: TRBV6-1
cdr3_aa: ASSVISDLNTDTQY

v_call: TRBV28
cdr3_aa: ASSLAGTDTQY

v_call: TRBV5-1
cdr3_aa: ASSEGVGNYNEQF

v_call: TRBV7-3
cdr3_aa: ASSLTWGGYNEQF

v_call: TRBV19
cdr3_aa: ATTGGNTIY

v_call: TRBV14
cdr3_aa: ASSPRGASYYGYT

v_call: TRBV10-1
cdr3_aa: ASSAAGNTEAF

v_call: TRBV10-3
cdr3_aa: AISDAGQGTDTQY

v_call: TRBV15
cdr3_aa: ATSIRGLGDTQY

v_call: TRBV7-2
cdr3_aa: ASRGGGFNQPQH

v_call: TRBV2
cdr3_aa: ASSDRGSQPQH